This TCR beta chain appears in the sequencing data of a study of T cell responses to AZD1222 COVID-19 vaccine. Overall study findings and caveats: Researchers report vaccine-associated CD4 TCRs spanning spike, with dominance at 160-218 and 743-854. Reports indicate that nearly half of spike-specific TCRs are directed at unmutated variant regions.

Trimming at V came to 3 bases and at J to 12 bases, leaving 12 bases not matched to a gene. The CDR3 length is 15 residues. Per germline, CDR1 MGHDK and CDR2 SYGVNS. Repertoires were generated with immunoSEQ multiplex PCR, while TCRdb's copy carries only in-frame clones and drops some. Seen here are approximately 210,000 clones, about 94% observed once, and the top ten hold approximately 1.7%. About this clone: The antigen remains undetermined.

The origin of this receptor is an adult who received the MenACWY meningococcal vaccine as a control. Material: peripheral blood, obtained 28 days after the second dose of the MenACWY control vaccine. The chain carries TRBV25-1 and TRBJ2-7; 12 bases align to TRBD1. The CDR3 region is CASSESGTGGSPRYF. The CDR3 DNA follows: TGTGCCAGCAGTGAGTCCGGGACAGGGGGCTCTCCCAGGTACTTC.